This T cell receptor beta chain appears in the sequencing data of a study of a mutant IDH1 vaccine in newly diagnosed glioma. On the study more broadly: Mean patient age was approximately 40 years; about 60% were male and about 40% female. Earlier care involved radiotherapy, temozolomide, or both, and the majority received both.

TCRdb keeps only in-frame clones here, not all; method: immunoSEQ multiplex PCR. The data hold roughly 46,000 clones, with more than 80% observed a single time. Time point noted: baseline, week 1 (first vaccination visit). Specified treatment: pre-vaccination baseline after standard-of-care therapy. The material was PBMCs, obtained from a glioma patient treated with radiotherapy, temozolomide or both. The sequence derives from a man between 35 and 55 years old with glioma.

Here the CDR3 DNA reads TGTGCCATCAGTGGCATCGGGGGGGCGAACACCGGGGAGCTGTTTTTT. Protein: CAISGIGGANTGELFF. V gene TRBV10-3 combines with J gene TRBJ2-2; 8 bases are a match to TRBD2. CDR1 and CDR2 (germline): ENHRY, SYGVKD. With V trimmed by 4 bases and J by 0 bases, 4 bases remained unmatched. The CDR3 loop spans 16 amino acids.